Sequencing of this TCR beta chain was carried out in a study of beta chain features in type 1 diabetes. The authors reverse transcribed all of the isolated RNA, so sequencing captured expressed TCRB transcripts. Average reads for naive, central memory and regulatory T cell samples were roughly 3.4 million. Clones were read by immunoSEQ multiplex PCR, and TCRdb kept only the in-frame ones, dropping some. Of approximately 140,000 clones listed, less than 8.5% are singletons. Many counts were recorded for this clone. Its antigen is not known. General study points: Type 1 diabetes patients had fewer VDJ junction insertions and more deletions. Significant though moderate, a shortening of TCRB CDR3s appeared in all four CD4+ subsets of Type 1 diabetes patients.

Specimen: central memory CD4+ T cells from blood. The receptor's source is a woman aged 30 to 39 in good health.

The CDR3 loop reads CASSFGQGDPLEQFF. Written as DNA, the CDR3 is TGTGCCAGCAGCTTTGGACAGGGGGACCCTTTGGAGCAGTTCTTC. The V call is TRBV5-4, the J call TRBJ2-1, with 10 bases that match TRBD1. V lost 2 bases and J lost 10; bases outside the gene matches: 9. There are 15 residues in the CDR3. Looked up from germline, CDR1 is SGHNT and CDR2 is YYREEE (reference sequence).